This record concerns one TCR beta chain sequence. The antigen this receptor binds is unknown. No qualities accompany the bases; no much larger clone lies one base away. The goal of deep resolution MiSeq sequencing was a depth between 1 in 1 million and 1 in 200,000 T cells, and coverage averaged 10x per clonotype. TCR beta libraries were generated with the immunoSEQ hsTCRB Kit. The study's own analysis went as follows. The data were analyzed with ImmunoSEQ Analyzer and ImmunoSEQ Data Assistant, and V, D and J gene assignments followed IMGT definitions. Clonality, which ranges from 0 to 1, was calculated by subtracting the normalized Shannon entropy of productive rearrangement frequencies from one. Only overrepresented clonotypes making up at least 0.05% of the repertoire of each patient were included in the public clonotype analysis. Repertoires from around 13 age-matched healthy donors in immuneACCESS were used as clonality controls. TCRdb stores this immuneACCESS table with in-frame sequences only. Part of the clones is absent; in the studies checked, under half of the shortfall reflects unresolved V genes, and no reason is known for the rest. That table furnishes V, J and clone size, whereas the DNA furnished D and trimming. This sample holds tens of thousands of clones; more than 70% were observed only once. The leading ten clones occupy under 6.5% of the sample.

The data stem from a study of cytotoxic CD8 clonotypes in ibrutinib-treated CLL (dated by TCRdb to the early 2020s). In terms of the full investigation: In this cohort, some 14 patients were treatment-naive and approximately 10 were relapsed/refractory, while around 18 had unmutated IGHV. Cryopreserved peripheral blood mononuclear cells were collected before treatment, at response, and at either disease progression or sustained remission. Of the roughly 90 participants in the trial, about 25 had longitudinal samples available. Samples averaged roughly 280,000 productive templates and more than 85,000 productive rearrangements. Partial responses were observed in around 25 patients and complete responses in 2; after a median follow-up of around 68 months, remission was maintained in around 14 patients and progression was observed in approximately 12. The response samples were drawn at a median of 12 months into treatment, with a range of roughly 6 to 36 months.

The investigation overall reported the following: Sampling times were not matched between sustained-remission and progressing patients, and lymph node repertoires were not studied. Baseline clonality was found to be higher than that of age-matched healthy donors and was strongly correlated with circulating CD8+ T-cell counts. Public clonotypes were rare and either shrank or stayed stable during treatment, and the rise in clonality at ibrutinib response reflected expansion of private clonotypes. At ibrutinib response clonality went up, during sustained remission it held steady, and at progression it dropped back toward baseline.

For TCR beta library preparation, approximately 1.9 micrograms of genomic DNA was extracted from cryopreserved PBMCs. Longitudinal blood samples from CLL patients on ibrutinib monotherapy underwent high-throughput TCR beta sequencing. The patients were enrolled in a single-center, open-label phase 2 trial of ibrutinib monotherapy. Trimming removed 1 base from V and 0 bases from J, leaving 7 bases between the germline ends. CDR1 and CDR2 were assigned from the germline V gene (reference sequence) as MNHNY and SVGAGI. CDR3 length: 15 amino acids, cysteine to phenylalanine. Only the CDR3 DNA stays, 45 bases, in frame from base 1.

This receptor chain uses TRBV6-6 and TRBJ1-5; no D gene is confidently identified. This material consisted of PBMCs, taken before ibrutinib treatment. The receptor's source is a human donor with chronic lymphocytic leukemia. The CDR3 loop reads CASSYFTYSNQPQHF. The DNA is TGTGCCAGCAGTTACTTTACTTATAGCAATCAGCCCCAGCATTTT.